The entry that follows covers one T cell receptor (beta chain) sequence. The data were taken from a study of blood T cell repertoires in COVID-19. In the study overall: PBMCs, B-cell-depleted T cells, or T cells were the source of the cDNA or gDNA that made up the material.

Each participant's cohort was designated according to participant-reported clinical history. There are 15 residues in the CDR3. The V gene's germline CDR1 is SNHLY and CDR2 FYNNEI. Trimming stripped 5 bases from V and 3 bases from J, with 17 bases between. Authors' methods: Amplified reference gene primers provided the basis for estimating nucleated cell counts. Produced via immunoSEQ multiplex PCR; TCRdb's table is partial and in-frame only. V and J calls and clone size are copied from that table; D and trimming were computed from the DNA. The sample consists of a few hundred thousand clones, 80% to 90% of them appearing once.

The TCR sequence derives from a young man who had recovered from COVID-19. The chain is built from TRBV2 and TRBJ2-7, with D tentatively TRBD1 (5 bases). The sequenced sample consisted of PBMCs or T cells enriched from blood (not recorded which). DNA for the CDR3: TGTGCCAGCAGTAACCCCCTGGGGCATGACTACGAGCAGTACTTC. Translated: CASSNPLGHDYEQYF. The complete variable domain, with remaining parts taken from reference TRBV2 and TRBJ2-7, reads EPEVTQTPSHQVTQMGQEVILRCVPISNHLYFYWYRQILGQKVEFLVSFYNNEISEKSEIFDDQFSVERPDGSNFTLKIRSTKLEDSAMYFCASSNPLGHDYEQYFGPGTRLTVT.